This entry is about one T cell receptor beta chain. Germline lookup yields CDR1 MRHNA and CDR2 SNTAGT. Trimming took 4 bases from V and 8 from J; bases not matched to a gene: 6. There are 14 residues in the CDR3. The data were produced by immunoSEQ multiplex PCR, yet TCRdb's version contains in-frame clones alone and is incomplete. Of roughly 58,000 clones listed, around nine tenths are singletons. This entry comes from a study of early stage breast cancer tumors. The receptor was derived from a person aged 65-85 years with breast cancer. The V and J genes are TRBV6-4 and TRBJ2-1, with TRBD1 identical over 9 bases. The sample was blood. The CDR3 sequence is CASSAGTGWDEQFF. In DNA, the CDR3 is TGTGCCAGCAGTGCCGGGACAGGGTGGGATGAGCAGTTCTTC.